This TCR beta chain was identified in a study of cytomegalovirus exposure and HLA in healthy donors. Study results and limitations: The study recorded around 160 TCR beta chains that were cytomegalovirus-associated. In a later analysis, HLA-C alleles had the fewest associated TCRs, DRB1 alleles the most. The authors later found most CMV-associated TCR beta chains appeared HLA-restricted.

It was with 60 Vbeta and 13 Jbeta primers that the PCR ran. The data were produced by immunoSEQ multiplex PCR, yet TCRdb's version contains in-frame clones alone and is incomplete. The sample yields some 65,000 clones, roughly 70% seen once. Germline loops: CDR1 SGHAT, CDR2 FQNNGV. V lost 5 bases, J lost 8 bases, and 15 bases stayed unmatched. The CDR3 is 17 residues long. With respect to this clone: What it recognizes is unknown.

Specimen: PBMCs. The rearrangement links TRBV11-2 to TRBJ2-1; TRBD2 aligns across 10 bases. The clonotype was recovered from a woman aged 30 to 39 in good health and CMV-seronegative. CDR3 sequence (DNA): TGTGCCAGCAGCCCGAGAGTAAGCGGGGGGGCCATTCATGAGCAGTTCTTC. Translating gives CASSPRVSGGAIHEQFF. Full variable domain (rest looked up from reference TRBV11-2 and TRBJ2-1): EAGVAQSPRYKIIEKRQSVAFWCNPISGHATLYWYQQILGQGPKLLIQFQNNGVVDDSQLPKDRFSAERLKGVDSTLKIQPAKLEDSAVYLCASSPRVSGGAIHEQFFGPGTRLTVL.